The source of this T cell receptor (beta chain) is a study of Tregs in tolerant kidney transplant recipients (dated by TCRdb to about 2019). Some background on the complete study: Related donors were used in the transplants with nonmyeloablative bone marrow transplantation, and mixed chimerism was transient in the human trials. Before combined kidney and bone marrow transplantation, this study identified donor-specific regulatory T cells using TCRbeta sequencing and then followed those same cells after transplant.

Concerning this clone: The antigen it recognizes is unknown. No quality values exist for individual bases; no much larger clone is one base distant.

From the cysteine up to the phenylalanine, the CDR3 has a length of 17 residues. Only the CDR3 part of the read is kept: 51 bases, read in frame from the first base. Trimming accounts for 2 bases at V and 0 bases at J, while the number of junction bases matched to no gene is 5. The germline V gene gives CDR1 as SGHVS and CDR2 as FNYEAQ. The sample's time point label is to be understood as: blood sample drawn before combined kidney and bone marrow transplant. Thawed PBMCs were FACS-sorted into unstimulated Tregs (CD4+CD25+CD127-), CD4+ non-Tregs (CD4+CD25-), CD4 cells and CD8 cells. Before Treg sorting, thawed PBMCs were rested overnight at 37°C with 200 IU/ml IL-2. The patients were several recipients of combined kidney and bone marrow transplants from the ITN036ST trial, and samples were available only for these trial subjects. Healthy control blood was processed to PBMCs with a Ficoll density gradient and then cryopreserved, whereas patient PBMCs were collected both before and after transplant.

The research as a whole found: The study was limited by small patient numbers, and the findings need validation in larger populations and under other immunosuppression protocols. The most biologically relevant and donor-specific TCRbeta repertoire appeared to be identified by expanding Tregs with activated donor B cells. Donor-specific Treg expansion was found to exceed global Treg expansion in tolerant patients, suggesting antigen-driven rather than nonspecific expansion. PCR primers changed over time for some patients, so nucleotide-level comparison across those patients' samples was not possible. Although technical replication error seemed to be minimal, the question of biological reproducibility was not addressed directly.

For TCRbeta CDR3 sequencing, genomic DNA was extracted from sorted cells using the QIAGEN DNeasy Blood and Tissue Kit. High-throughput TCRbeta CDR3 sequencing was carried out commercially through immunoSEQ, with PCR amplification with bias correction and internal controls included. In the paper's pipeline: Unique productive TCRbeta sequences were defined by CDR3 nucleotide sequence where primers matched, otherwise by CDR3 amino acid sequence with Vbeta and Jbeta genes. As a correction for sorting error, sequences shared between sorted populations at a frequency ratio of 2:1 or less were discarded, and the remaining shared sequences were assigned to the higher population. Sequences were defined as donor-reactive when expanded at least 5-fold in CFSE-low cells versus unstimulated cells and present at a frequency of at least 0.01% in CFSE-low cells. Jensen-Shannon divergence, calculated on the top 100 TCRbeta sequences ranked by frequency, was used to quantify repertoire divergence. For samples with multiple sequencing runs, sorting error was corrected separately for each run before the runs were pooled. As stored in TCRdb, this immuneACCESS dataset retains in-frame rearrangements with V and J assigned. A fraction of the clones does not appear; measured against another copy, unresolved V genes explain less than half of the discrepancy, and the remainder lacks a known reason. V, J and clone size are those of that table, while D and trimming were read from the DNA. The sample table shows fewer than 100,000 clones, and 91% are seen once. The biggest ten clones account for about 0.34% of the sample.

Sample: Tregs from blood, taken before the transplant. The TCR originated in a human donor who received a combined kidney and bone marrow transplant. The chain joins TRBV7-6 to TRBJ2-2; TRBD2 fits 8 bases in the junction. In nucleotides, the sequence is TGTGCCAGCAGCTTACGAATAGCGGGGACGAACACCGGGGAGCTGTTTTTT. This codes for CASSLRIAGTNTGELFF.